The following is a T cell receptor (beta chain) sequence with its context. These data originate in a study of shared clonotypes between healthy human individuals. Clones were read by immunoSEQ multiplex PCR, and TCRdb kept only the in-frame ones, dropping some. Here the sample spans 1,400,000 or so clones, around 98.5% being singletons. Germline V gene data show CDR1 as MDHEN and CDR2 as SYDVKM. The CDR3 sequence is 14 residues long. V lost 1 base and J 6 bases, leaving 11 bases between the germline ends. The rearrangement uses TRBV28 and TRBJ2-3; no reliable D call. The sequenced material came from naive CD4+ T cells sorted from blood. Documented subset: CD45RA+ positively selected. This clonotype was obtained from a man younger than 40 in good health. CDR3: CASSLSALPDTQYF. In nucleotides, the CDR3 is TGTGCCAGCAGTTTATCCGCCCTGCCGGATACGCAGTATTTT.